Presented here are 14 T cell receptor beta chains from one specimen sequenced in a study of technical replicates of blood from a few donors. The repertoire was sequenced with immunoSEQ multiplex PCR; TCRdb's copy has only in-frame clones and lacks some. The sample shows tens of thousands of clones, approximately 90% of them seen only once. The specimen was PBMCs. The receptors stem from a human donor in good health. Some clones in this sample may be carry-over from other donors' samples.

The rearrangement joins TRBV7-9 to TRBJ1-4; D possibly corresponds to TRBD1 (5 bases). Germline V gene data show CDR1 as SEHNR and CDR2 as FQNEAQ (reference sequence). With 5 bases removed from V and 8 bases from J, the gap between germline ends came to 15 bases. The CDR3 runs to 14 residues. The CDR3, as DNA: TGTGCCAGCAGCAAAGGGACTGAGAGCGAAAAACTGTTTTTT. This encodes CASSKGTESEKLFF.

In this sample, this clone turned up a few times. This rearrangement joins TRBV18 to TRBJ1-3, with 9 bases matching TRBD1. J gave up 2 bases and V 5 bases, and 4 bases lay outside the gene matches. The CDR3 extends over 15 amino acids. The germline V gene has CDR1 KGHSH and CDR2 LQKENI. This CDR3 reads CASSTTGGPGNTIYF. The CDR3 DNA reads TGTGCCAGCTCAACAACAGGGGGCCCTGGAAACACCATATATTTT.

The rearrangement joins TRBV21-1 to TRBJ1-5. TRBV21-1 is recorded as a pseudogene. The CDR3 consists of 15 residues. The CDR3, as DNA: TGTGCCAGCACCATTTGGAGGGATAGCAATCAGCCCCAGCATTTT. The encoded protein is CASTIWRDSNQPQHF.

This rearrangement joins TRBV5-1 to TRBJ2-5; the D gene is possibly TRBD1 (5 bases). V was pared by 4 bases and J by 5 bases, with 12 bases between. This CDR3 is built from 13 residues. Germline V CDR1 and CDR2: SGHRS, YFSETQ. For the CDR3, the DNA is TGCGCCAGCAGCCTACCAGGGCCCGAGACCCAGTACTTC. Translating gives CASSLPGPETQYF.

This chain connects TRBV2 to TRBJ1-2; D is possibly TRBD1 (5 bases). Looked up from germline, CDR1 is SNHLY and CDR2 is FYNNEI. V lost 6 bases, J lost 6 bases, and 14 bases lay in between. This CDR3 is 13 amino acids long. The CDR3 sequence: CASSPAAGHGYTF. For the CDR3, the DNA is TGTGCCAGCAGCCCCGCGGCAGGGCATGGCTACACCTTC.

CDR3 sequence (DNA): TGTGCCAGCAGTCGGGGGGGCGATGGCTACACCTTC. Amino acid sequence: CASSRGGDGYTF. This chain connects TRBV25-1 to TRBJ1-2; possible D gene TRBD1, 6 bases. The V and J ends lost 5 bases and 6 bases respectively, with 10 bases between them. CDR3 size: 12 residues. Germline CDR1 MGHDK, CDR2 SYGVNS.

The rearrangement joins TRBV11-3 to TRBJ2-3; no clear D. Trimming stripped 2 bases from V and 4 bases from J, with 4 bases between. The CDR3 totals 12 residues. Germline-derived CDR1 and CDR2 are SGHNT and YENEEA. Here the CDR3 DNA reads TGTGCCAGCAGCTTAAGCGCAGATACGCAGTATTTT. Its protein is CASSLSADTQYF.

The chain links TRBV10-3 to TRBJ2-1; 7 positions match TRBD2. This CDR3 spans 15 amino acids. Trimming cost V 7 bases and J 6 bases; bases outside gene matches: 12. Germline assignment: CDR1 ENHRY and CDR2 SYGVKD. The CDR3 reads CAINGLSGEGNEQFF. Written as DNA, the CDR3 is TGTGCCATCAACGGACTATCGGGGGAGGGCAATGAGCAGTTCTTC.

This sequence joins TRBV2 and TRBJ2-3; TRBD1 aligns across 8 bases. The CDR3 is 14 amino acids. Trimming at V came to 6 bases and at J to 1 base, leaving 3 bases not matched to a gene. CDR1 SNHLY and CDR2 FYNNEI come from the germline V gene. The CDR3 coding sequence is TGTGCCAGCAGCCCGGACAGGGGCACAGATACGCAGTATTTT. Protein product: CASSPDRGTDTQYF. The complete variable domain, with remaining parts taken from reference TRBV2 and TRBJ2-3, reads EPEVTQTPSHQVTQMGQEVILRCVPISNHLYFYWYRQILGQKVEFLVSFYNNEISEKSEIFDDQFSVERPDGSNFTLKIRSTKLEDSAMYFCASSPDRGTDTQYFGPGTRLTVL.

This chain joins TRBV6-5 and TRBJ2-7; 14 nucleotides align to TRBD2. This CDR3 comprises 14 residues. Germline values: CDR1 MNHEY, CDR2 SVGAGI. After removal of 6 bases from V and 6 bases from J, the junction contained 4 bases not matched to a gene. The CDR3 loop reads CASRGLAGVAEQYF. DNA for the CDR3: TGTGCCAGCAGGGGACTAGCGGGAGTTGCCGAGCAGTACTTC.

The chain joins TRBV5-4 to TRBJ1-2, with a tentative D call TRBD1 (6 bases). CDR3 length: 14 amino acids. Trimming cost V 5 bases and J 4 bases, with 15 bases left between them. The germline V gene has CDR1 SGHNT and CDR2 YYREEE (reference sequence). As DNA, the CDR3 is TGTGCCAGCAGGGGGACACTCACGGGCTATGGCTACACCTTC. It codes for CASRGTLTGYGYTF.

The chain links TRBV7-9 to TRBJ1-1; D possibly corresponds to TRBD1 (6 bases). V lost 9 bases, J lost 6 bases, and 17 bases lay in between. The CDR3 totals 13 residues. Germline CDR1 is SEHNR and CDR2 is FQNEAQ (reference sequence). Here the CDR3 reads CASRGGMAPEAFF. In DNA form, the CDR3 reads TGTGCCAGTAGGGGGGGGATGGCGCCTGAAGCTTTCTTT.

This chain links TRBV9 with TRBJ2-2; tentatively, D is TRBD1 (5 bases). Trimming took 3 bases from V and 1 from J, leaving 10 bases between them. The CDR3 has 15 residues. Germline values: CDR1 SGDLS, CDR2 YYNGEE. Here the CDR3 reads CASSAYTGNTGELFF. The CDR3 DNA is TGTGCCAGCAGCGCATATACAGGGAACACCGGGGAGCTGTTTTTT. Combining the CDR3 with reference TRBV9 and TRBJ2-2 gives the whole variable domain DSGVTQTPKHLITATGQRVTLRCSPRSGDLSVYWYQQSLDQGLQFLIQYYNGEERAKGNILERFSAQQFPDLHSELNLSSLELGDSALYFCASSAYTGNTGELFFGEGSRLTVL.

J is TRBJ1-5 and V is TRBV23-1; D not certain. TRBV23-1 is filed as an ORF, its function uncertain. CDR3 length: 13 amino acids. Trimming removed 0 bases from V and 7 bases from J, with 7 bases in between. CDR3 region: CASSQSAGQPQHF. The CDR3 coding sequence is TGCGCCAGCAGTCAATCGGCAGGACAGCCCCAGCATTTT.